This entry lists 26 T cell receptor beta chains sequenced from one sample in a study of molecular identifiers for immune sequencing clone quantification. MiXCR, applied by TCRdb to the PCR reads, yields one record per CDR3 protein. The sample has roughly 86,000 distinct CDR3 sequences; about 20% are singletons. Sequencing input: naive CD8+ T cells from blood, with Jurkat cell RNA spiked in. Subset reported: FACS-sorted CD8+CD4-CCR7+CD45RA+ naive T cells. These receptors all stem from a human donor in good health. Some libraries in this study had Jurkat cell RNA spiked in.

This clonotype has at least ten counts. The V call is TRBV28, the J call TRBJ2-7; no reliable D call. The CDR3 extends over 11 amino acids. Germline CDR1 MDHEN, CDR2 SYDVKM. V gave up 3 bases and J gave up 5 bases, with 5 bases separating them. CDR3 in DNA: TGTGCCAGCAGTTTTGGGGACGAGCAGTACTTC. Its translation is CASSFGDEQYF.

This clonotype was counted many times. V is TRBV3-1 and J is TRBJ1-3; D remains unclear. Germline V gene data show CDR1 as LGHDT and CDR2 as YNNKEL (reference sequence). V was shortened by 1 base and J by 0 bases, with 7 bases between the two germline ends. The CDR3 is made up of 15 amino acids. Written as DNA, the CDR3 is TGTGCCAGCAGCCAAGCGTACAGCTCTGGAAACACCATATATTTT. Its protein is CASSQAYSSGNTIYF.

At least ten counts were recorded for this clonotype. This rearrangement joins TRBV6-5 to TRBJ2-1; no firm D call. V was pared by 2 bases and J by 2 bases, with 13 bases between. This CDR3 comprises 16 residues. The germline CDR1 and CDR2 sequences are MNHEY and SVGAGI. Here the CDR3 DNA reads TGTGCCAGCAGTTACAACCGGCTTACAGCCTACAATGAGCAGTTCTTC. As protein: CASSYNRLTAYNEQFF.

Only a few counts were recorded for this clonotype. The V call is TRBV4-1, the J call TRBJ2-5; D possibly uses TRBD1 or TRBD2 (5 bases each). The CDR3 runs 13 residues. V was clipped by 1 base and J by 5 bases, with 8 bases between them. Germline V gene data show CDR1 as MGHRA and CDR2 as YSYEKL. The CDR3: CASSQVGVETQYF. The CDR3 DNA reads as TGCGCCAGCAGCCAAGTGGGGGTGGAGACCCAGTACTTC.

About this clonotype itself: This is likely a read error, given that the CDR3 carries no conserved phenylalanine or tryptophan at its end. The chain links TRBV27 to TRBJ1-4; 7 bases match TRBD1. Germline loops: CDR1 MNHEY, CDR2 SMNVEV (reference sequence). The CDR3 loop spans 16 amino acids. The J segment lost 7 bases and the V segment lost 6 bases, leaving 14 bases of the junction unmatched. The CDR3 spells CASSRLGTDYGEKLFL. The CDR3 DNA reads TGTGCCAGCAGCCGACTCGGGACAGATTACGGTGAAAAACTGTTTCTT.

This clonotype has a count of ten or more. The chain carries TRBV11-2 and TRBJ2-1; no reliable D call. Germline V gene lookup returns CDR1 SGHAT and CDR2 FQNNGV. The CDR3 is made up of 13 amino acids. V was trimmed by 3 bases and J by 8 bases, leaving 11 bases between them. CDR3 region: CASSLHLRDEQFF. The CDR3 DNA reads TGTGCCAGCAGCTTGCATTTGAGAGATGAGCAGTTCTTC.

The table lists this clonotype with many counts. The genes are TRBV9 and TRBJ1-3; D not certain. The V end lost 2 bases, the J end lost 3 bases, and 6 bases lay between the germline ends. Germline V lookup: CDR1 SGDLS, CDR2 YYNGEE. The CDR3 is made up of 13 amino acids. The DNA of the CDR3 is TGTGCCAGCAGCGTTTCGGGTGGAAACACCATATATTTT. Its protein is CASSVSGGNTIYF.

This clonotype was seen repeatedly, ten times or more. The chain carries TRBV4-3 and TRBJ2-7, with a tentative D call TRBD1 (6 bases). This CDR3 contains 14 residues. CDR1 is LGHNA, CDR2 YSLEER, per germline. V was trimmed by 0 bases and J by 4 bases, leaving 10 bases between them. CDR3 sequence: CASSQDKQGYEQYF. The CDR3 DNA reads TGCGCCAGCAGCCAAGATAAACAGGGTTACGAGCAGTACTTC.

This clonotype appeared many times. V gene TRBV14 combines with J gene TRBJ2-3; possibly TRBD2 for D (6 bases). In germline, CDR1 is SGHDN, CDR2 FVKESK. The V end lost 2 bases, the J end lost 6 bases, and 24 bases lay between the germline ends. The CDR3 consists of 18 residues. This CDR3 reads CASSQTTYYSGTLDTQYF. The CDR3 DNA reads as TGTGCCAGCAGCCAAACCACTTATTACTCCGGGACTTTGGATACGCAGTATTTT.

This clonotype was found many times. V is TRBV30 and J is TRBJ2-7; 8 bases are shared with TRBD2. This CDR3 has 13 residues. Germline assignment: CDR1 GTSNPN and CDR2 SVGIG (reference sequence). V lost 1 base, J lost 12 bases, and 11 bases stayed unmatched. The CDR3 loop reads CAWSGISGGRPYF. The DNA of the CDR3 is TGTGCCTGGAGTGGAATCAGCGGGGGAAGGCCGTACTTC.

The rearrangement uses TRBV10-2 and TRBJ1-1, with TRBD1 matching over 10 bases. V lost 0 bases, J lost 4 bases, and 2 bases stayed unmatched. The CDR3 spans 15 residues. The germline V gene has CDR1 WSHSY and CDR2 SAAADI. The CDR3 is CASSESGTGVTEAFF. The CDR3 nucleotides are TGCGCCAGCAGTGAGTCTGGGACAGGGGTCACTGAAGCTTTCTTT.

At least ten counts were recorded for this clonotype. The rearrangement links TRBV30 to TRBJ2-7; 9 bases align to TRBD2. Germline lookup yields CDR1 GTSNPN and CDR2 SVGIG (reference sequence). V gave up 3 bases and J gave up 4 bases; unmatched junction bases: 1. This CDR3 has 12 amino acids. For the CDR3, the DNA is TGTGCCTGGAGAAGCGGGAGGTACGAGCAGTACTTC. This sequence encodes CAWRSGRYEQYF.

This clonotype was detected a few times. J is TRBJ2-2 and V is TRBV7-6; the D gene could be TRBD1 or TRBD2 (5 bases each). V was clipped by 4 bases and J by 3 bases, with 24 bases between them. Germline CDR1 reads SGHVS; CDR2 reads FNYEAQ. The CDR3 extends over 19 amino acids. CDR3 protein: CASSSPEGRLTRYTGELFF. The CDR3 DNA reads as TGTGCCAGCAGCTCCCCAGAGGGACGATTGACGCGATACACCGGGGAGCTGTTTTTT.

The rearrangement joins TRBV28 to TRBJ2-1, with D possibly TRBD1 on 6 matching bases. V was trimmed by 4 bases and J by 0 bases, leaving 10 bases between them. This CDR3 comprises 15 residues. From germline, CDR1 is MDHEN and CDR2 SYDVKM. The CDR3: CASSSRTDSYNEQFF. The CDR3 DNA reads TGTGCCAGCAGTTCCCGGACAGACTCCTACAATGAGCAGTTCTTC. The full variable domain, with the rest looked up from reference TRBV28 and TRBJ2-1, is DVKVTQSSRYLVKRTGEKVFLECVQDMDHENMFWYRQDPGLGLRLIYFSYDVKMKEKGDIPEGYSVSREKKERFSLILESASTNQTSMYLCASSSRTDSYNEQFFGPGTRLTVL.

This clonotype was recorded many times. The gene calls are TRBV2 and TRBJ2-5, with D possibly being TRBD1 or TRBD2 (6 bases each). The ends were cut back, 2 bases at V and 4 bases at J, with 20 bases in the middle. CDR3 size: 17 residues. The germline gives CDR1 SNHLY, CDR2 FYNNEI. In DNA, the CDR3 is TGTGCCAGCAGTGAAAGGGGGGCAGGGTCAGACTCAGAGACCCAGTACTTC. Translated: CASSERGAGSDSETQYF. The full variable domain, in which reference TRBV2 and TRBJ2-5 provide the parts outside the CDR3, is EPEVTQTPSHQVTQMGQEVILRCVPISNHLYFYWYRQILGQKVEFLVSFYNNEISEKSEIFDDQFSVERPDGSNFTLKIRSTKLEDSAMYFCASSERGAGSDSETQYFGPGTRLLVL.

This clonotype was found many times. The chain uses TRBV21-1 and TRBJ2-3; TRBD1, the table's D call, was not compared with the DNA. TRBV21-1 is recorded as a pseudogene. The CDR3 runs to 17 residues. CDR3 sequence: CASSKAQGTSSTDTQYF. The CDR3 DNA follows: TGTGCCAGCAGCAAAGCTCAGGGGACCTCGAGCACAGATACGCAGTATTTT.

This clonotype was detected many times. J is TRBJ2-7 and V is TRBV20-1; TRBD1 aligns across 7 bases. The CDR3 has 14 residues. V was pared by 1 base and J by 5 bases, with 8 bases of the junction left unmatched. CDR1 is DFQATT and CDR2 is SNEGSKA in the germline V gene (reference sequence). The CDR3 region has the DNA TGCAGTGCTAGAGGTAGGGACAGAGGGGACGAGCAGTACTTC. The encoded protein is CSARGRDRGDEQYF.

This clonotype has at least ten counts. CDR3 in amino acids: CASSIGAYEQYF. The DNA of the CDR3 is TGTGCCAGTAGTATTGGGGCCTACGAGCAGTACTTC. J is TRBJ2-7 and V is TRBV19, with D unclear. Germline V gene data show CDR1 as LNHDA and CDR2 as SQIVND (reference sequence). CDR3 length: 12 amino acids. V gave up 3 bases and J gave up 2 bases, with 5 bases separating them. The full variable domain, with the rest looked up from reference TRBV19 and TRBJ2-7, is DGGITQSPKYLFRKEGQNVTLSCEQNLNHDAMYWYRQDPGQGLRLIYYSQIVNDFQKGDIAEGYSVSREKKESFPLTVTSAQKNPTAFYLCASSIGAYEQYFGPGTRLTVT.

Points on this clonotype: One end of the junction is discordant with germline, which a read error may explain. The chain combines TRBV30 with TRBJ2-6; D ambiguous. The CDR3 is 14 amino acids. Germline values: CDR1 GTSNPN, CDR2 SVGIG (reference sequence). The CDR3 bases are TGTGCCTGGAGCCCCGCCGCTCGGGCCCCCGTCCCGACTTTC. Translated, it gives CAWSPAARAPVPTF. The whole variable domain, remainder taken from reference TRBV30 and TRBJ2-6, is SQTIHQWPATLVQPVGSPLSLECTVEGTSNPNLYWYRQAAGRGLQLLFYSVGIGQISSEVPQNLSASRPQDRQFILSSKKLLLSDSGFYLCAWSPAARAPVPTFGAGSRLTVL.

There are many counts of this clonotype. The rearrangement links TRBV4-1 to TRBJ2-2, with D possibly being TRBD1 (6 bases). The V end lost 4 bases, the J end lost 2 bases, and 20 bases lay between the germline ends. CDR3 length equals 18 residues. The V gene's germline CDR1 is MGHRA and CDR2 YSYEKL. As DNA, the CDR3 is TGCGCCAGCAGCCCTGGGGGACACAACGGGGTTAACACCGGGGAGCTGTTTTTT. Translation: CASSPGGHNGVNTGELFF.

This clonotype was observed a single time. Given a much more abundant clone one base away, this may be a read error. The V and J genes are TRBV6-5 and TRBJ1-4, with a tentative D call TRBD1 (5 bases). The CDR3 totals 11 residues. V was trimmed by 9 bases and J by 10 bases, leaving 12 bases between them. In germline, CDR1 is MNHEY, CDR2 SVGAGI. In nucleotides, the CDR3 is TGTGCCAGTCAGTCAAGGGGAAAACTGTTTTTT. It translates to CASQSRGKLFF.

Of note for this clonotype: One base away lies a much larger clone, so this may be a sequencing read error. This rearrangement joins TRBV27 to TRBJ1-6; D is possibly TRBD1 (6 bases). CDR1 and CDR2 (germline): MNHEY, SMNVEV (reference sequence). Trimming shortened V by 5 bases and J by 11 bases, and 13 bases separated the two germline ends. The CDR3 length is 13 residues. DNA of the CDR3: TGTGCCAGCAGTCCGCCAGGGGTAACACCCCTCCACTTT. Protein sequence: CASSPPGVTPLHF.

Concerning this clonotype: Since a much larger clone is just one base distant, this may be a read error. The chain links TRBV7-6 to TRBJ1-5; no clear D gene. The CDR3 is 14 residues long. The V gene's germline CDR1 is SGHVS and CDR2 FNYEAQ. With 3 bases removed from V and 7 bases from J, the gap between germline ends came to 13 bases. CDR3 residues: CASSFALGGQPQHF. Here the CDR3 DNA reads TGTGCCAGCAGCTTCGCCTTGGGAGGCCAGCCCCAGCATTTT.

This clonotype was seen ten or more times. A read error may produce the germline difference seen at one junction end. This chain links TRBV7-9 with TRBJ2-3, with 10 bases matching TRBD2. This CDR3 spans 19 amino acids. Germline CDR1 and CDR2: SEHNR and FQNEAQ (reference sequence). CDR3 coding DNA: TGTGCCAGCACCTTACTTTCTAGCGGGAGCACTCATTTCACAGATACGCAGTATTTT. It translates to CASTLLSSGSTHFTDTQYF.

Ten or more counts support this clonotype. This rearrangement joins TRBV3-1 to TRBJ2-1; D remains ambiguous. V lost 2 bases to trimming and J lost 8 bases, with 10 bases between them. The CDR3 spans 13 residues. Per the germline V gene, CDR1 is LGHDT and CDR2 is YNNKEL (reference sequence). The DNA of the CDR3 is TGTGCCAGCAGCCAACCGGGCTTCGATGAGCAGTTCTTC. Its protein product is CASSQPGFDEQFF.

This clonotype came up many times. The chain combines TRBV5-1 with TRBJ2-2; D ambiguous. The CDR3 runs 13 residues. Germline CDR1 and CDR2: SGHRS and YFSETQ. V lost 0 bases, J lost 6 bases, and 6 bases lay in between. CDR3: CASSLVSAGELFF. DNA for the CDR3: TGCGCCAGCAGCTTGGTCAGTGCCGGGGAGCTGTTTTTT.